The 21 T cell receptor beta chains presented below share a single source sample, sequenced in a study of cytomegalovirus exposure and HLA in healthy donors. 13 Jbeta primers and 60 Vbeta primers were used for the PCR. Sequencing was performed with immunoSEQ multiplex PCR; in TCRdb, only in-frame clones are kept and a portion is missing. The sample table includes about 130,000 clones. The sequencing input was PBMCs. The receptors originated from a man younger than 30 in good health and CMV-seronegative.

The chain links TRBV15 to TRBJ2-3, with 14 bases matching TRBD2. Germline lookup yields CDR1 LNHNV and CDR2 YYDKDF (reference sequence). The CDR3 runs to 15 residues. Germline trimming cut 6 bases from V and 4 bases from J; bases unmatched to any gene: 3. CDR3 region: CATREGLAGADTQYF. In DNA, the CDR3 is TGTGCCACCAGAGAGGGACTAGCGGGAGCAGATACGCAGTATTTT.

This chain joins TRBV7-6 and TRBJ1-3; D gene uncertain. Germline V gives CDR1 SGHVS, CDR2 FNYEAQ. The V gene lost 2 bases and the J gene lost 3 bases, with 2 bases spanning the gap. The CDR3 length is 12 residues. DNA of the CDR3: TGTGCCAGCAGCTTATATGGAAACACCATATATTTT. Translating gives CASSLYGNTIYF.

V gene TRBV4-1 combines with J gene TRBJ2-1; maybe TRBD1 (5 bases). V shed 3 bases and J shed 5 bases, with 17 bases lying between them. CDR3 length equals 16 residues. CDR1 and CDR2 (germline): MGHRA, YSYEKL. CDR3 in amino acids: CASSHIDRPGDNEQFF. CDR3 in DNA: TGCGCCAGCAGCCATATCGACAGACCTGGGGACAATGAGCAGTTCTTC.

The chain carries TRBV19 and TRBJ1-5; D gene uncertain. Between the trimmed V and J ends, which lost 1 base and 9 bases, there was a span of 13 bases. Germline lookup yields CDR1 LNHDA and CDR2 SQIVND (reference sequence). This CDR3 comprises 14 residues. The CDR3 reads CASSIGQPFWPQHF. As DNA, the CDR3 is TGTGCCAGTAGTATAGGACAACCGTTTTGGCCCCAGCATTTT.

The V gene is TRBV9, the J gene TRBJ2-1, with TRBD2 matching 11 bases. V trimming: 0 bases; J trimming: 7 bases; junction bases outside the gene matches: 3. The germline V gene encodes CDR1 SGDLS and CDR2 YYNGEE. This CDR3 comprises 15 residues. The CDR3 is CASSVASGGRNEQFF. CDR3 sequence (DNA): TGTGCCAGCAGCGTAGCTAGCGGGGGGAGGAATGAGCAGTTCTTC.

The rearrangement joins TRBV28 to TRBJ2-5; no reliable D call. The J call is in doubt because the DNA end fits TRBJ2-7 better. The CDR3 loop spans 11 amino acids. Germline CDR1 is MDHEN and CDR2 is SYDVKM. The chain's CDR3 is CASTRHYEQYF. CDR3 DNA: TGTGCCAGCACCCGTCACTACGAGCAGTACTTC.

This chain joins TRBV29-1 and TRBJ2-5; D uncertain. The DNA matches TRBJ2-7 better at its end, which makes the J call doubtful. The CDR3 has 12 amino acids. CDR1 and CDR2 from the germline V gene are SQVTM and ANQGSEA. Here the CDR3 reads CSVAGNSYEQYF. The CDR3 nucleotides read TGCAGCGTTGCAGGCAACTCCTACGAGCAGTACTTC.

The chain carries TRBV13 and TRBJ1-3; 10 bases fit TRBD1. The CDR3 extends over 16 amino acids. After removal of 5 bases from V and 2 bases from J, the junction contained 6 bases not matched to a gene. Germline-derived CDR1 and CDR2 are PRHDT and FYEKMQ (reference sequence). The CDR3 DNA is TGTGCCAGCAGCCCCCGGGACAGGGGACCTGGAAACACCATATATTTT. It codes for CASSPRDRGPGNTIYF. Full variable domain (remainder filled in from reference TRBV13 and TRBJ1-3): AAGVIQSPRHLIKEKRETATLKCYPIPRHDTVYWYQQGPGQDPQFLISFYEKMQSDKGSIPDRFSAQQFSDYHSELNMSSLELGDSALYFCASSPRDRGPGNTIYFGEGSWLTVV.

The chain uses TRBV2 and TRBJ1-5; 9 bases map to TRBD1. V shed 4 bases and J 5 bases; nucleotides not matched to a gene: 3. CDR3 length equals 14 residues. Germline CDR1 SNHLY, CDR2 FYNNEI. The CDR3 spells CASSATGGHQPQHF. The DNA of the CDR3 is TGTGCCAGCAGTGCTACAGGGGGCCATCAGCCCCAGCATTTT.

This chain joins TRBV28 and TRBJ1-5, with D uncertain. The CDR3 is made up of 12 amino acids. Germline loops: CDR1 MDHEN, CDR2 SYDVKM. V was pared by 6 bases and J by 5 bases, with 8 bases between. The CDR3 here is CASRGGYQPQHF. DNA of the CDR3: TGTGCCAGCAGGGGAGGGTATCAGCCCCAGCATTTT. Looking up the rest from reference TRBV28 and TRBJ1-5 gives the full variable domain: DVKVTQSSRYLVKRTGEKVFLECVQDMDHENMFWYRQDPGLGLRLIYFSYDVKMKEKGDIPEGYSVSREKKERFSLILESASTNQTSMYLCASRGGYQPQHFGDGTRLSIL.

The V call is TRBV29-1, the J call TRBJ2-7; 7 bases are shared with TRBD2. V was pared by 6 bases and J by 0 bases, with 11 bases of the junction left unmatched. The CDR3 has 15 amino acids. The germline V gene encodes CDR1 SQVTM and CDR2 ANQGSEA. This CDR3 reads CSVATPGLPSYEQYF. In DNA form, the CDR3 reads TGCAGCGTCGCTACCCCGGGACTACCCTCCTACGAGCAGTACTTC.

The rearrangement links TRBV19 to TRBJ1-1, with D perhaps matching TRBD1 (5 bases). Germline-derived CDR1 and CDR2 are LNHDA and SQIVND (reference sequence). The CDR3 spans 15 residues. The V end lost 0 bases, the J end lost 6 bases, and 14 bases lay between the germline ends. CDR3: CASSIDGFGGAEAFF. The CDR3 region has the DNA TGTGCCAGTAGTATAGATGGATTCGGAGGGGCTGAAGCTTTCTTT.

This chain joins TRBV9 and TRBJ2-7; no reliable D call. The CDR3 length is 14 residues. Trimming left V 0 bases short and J 2 bases short, with 9 bases between. Germline V gives CDR1 SGDLS, CDR2 YYNGEE. The CDR3 nucleotides are TGTGCCAGCAGCGTAGCTTCTACAGCCTACGAGCAGTACTTC. As protein: CASSVASTAYEQYF.

V and J are TRBV29-1 and TRBJ2-3; D perhaps matches TRBD2 (6 bases). The CDR3 sequence is 13 residues long. The V gene lost 7 bases and the J gene lost 0 bases, with 11 bases spanning the gap. Germline CDR1 reads SQVTM; CDR2 reads ANQGSEA. This CDR3 reads CSGRGSSTDTQYF. The CDR3 nucleotides read TGCAGCGGGCGGGGCTCGAGCACAGATACGCAGTATTTT.

V is TRBV28 and J is TRBJ1-1; maybe TRBD1 (6 bases). Germline values: CDR1 MDHEN, CDR2 SYDVKM. The V end was cut by 8 bases, the J end by 2 bases, with 15 bases between. CDR3 size: 14 residues. CDR3 coding DNA: TGTGCCAGCTTCACCAGGGGATTAAACACTGAAGCTTTCTTT. It yields the protein CASFTRGLNTEAFF.

The V call is TRBV29-1, the J call TRBJ1-3; 7 bases are a match to TRBD1. Germline V CDR1 and CDR2: SQVTM, ANQGSEA. J gave up 3 bases and V 4 bases, and 9 bases lay outside the gene matches. The CDR3 runs to 15 residues. In nucleotides, the CDR3 is TGCAGCGTTGGAGCGACTACAGGGGTTGGAAACACCATATATTTT. Translating it yields CSVGATTGVGNTIYF.

V usage is TRBV5-4 and J usage is TRBJ2-5; maybe TRBD2 (6 bases). The CDR3 consists of 16 residues. CDR1 is SGHNT and CDR2 is YYREEE in the germline V gene (reference sequence). Between the trimmed V and J ends, which lost 4 bases and 5 bases, there was a span of 21 bases. The CDR3 protein is CASSQGDSLGGETQYF. CDR3 DNA: TGTGCCAGCAGCCAGGGCGACAGTCTCGGAGGGGAGACCCAGTACTTC. The full variable domain, completed using reference TRBV5-4 and TRBJ2-5, is ETGVTQSPTHLIKTRGQQVTLRCSSQSGHNTVSWYQQALGQGPQFIFQYYREEENGRGNFPPRFSGLQFPNYSSELNVNALELDDSALYLCASSQGDSLGGETQYFGPGTRLLVL.

This rearrangement joins TRBV5-6 to TRBJ2-7; 7 nucleotides agree with TRBD1. The CDR3 totals 16 residues. CDR1 is SGHDT, CDR2 YYEEEE, per germline. The J segment lost 3 bases and the V segment lost 4 bases, leaving 13 bases of the junction unmatched. CDR3 coding DNA: TGTGCCAGCAGCGCACGGTACAGGGGCCGTATCTACGAGCAGTACTTC. As protein: CASSARYRGRIYEQYF. The complete variable domain, with remaining parts taken from reference TRBV5-6 and TRBJ2-7, reads DAGVTQSPTHLIKTRGQQVTLRCSPKSGHDTVSWYQQALGQGPQFIFQYYEEEERQRGNFPDRFSGHQFPNYSSELNVNALLLGDSALYLCASSARYRGRIYEQYFGPGTRLTVT.

The V and J genes are TRBV28 and TRBJ2-2, with TRBD2 as a possible D gene (6 bases). Germline CDR1 MDHEN, CDR2 SYDVKM. CDR3 length: 15 residues. V gave up 3 bases and J gave up 3 bases, with 11 bases separating them. CDR3 bases: TGTGCCAGCAGTTTCTCGGTAGCGGACACCGGGGAGCTGTTTTTT. As protein: CASSFSVADTGELFF. The full variable domain, in which reference TRBV28 and TRBJ2-2 provide the parts outside the CDR3, is DVKVTQSSRYLVKRTGEKVFLECVQDMDHENMFWYRQDPGLGLRLIYFSYDVKMKEKGDIPEGYSVSREKKERFSLILESASTNQTSMYLCASSFSVADTGELFFGEGSRLTVL.

The genes are TRBV5-4 and TRBJ1-5, with TRBD1 as a possible D gene (5 bases). Germline CDR1 SGHNT, CDR2 YYREEE (reference sequence). V lost 0 bases, J lost 5 bases, and 15 bases lay in between. This CDR3 is built from 16 residues. This CDR3 reads CASSLGQGPPYQPQHF. As DNA, the CDR3 is TGTGCCAGCAGCTTGGGGCAGGGTCCCCCTTATCAGCCCCAGCATTTT.

J is TRBJ1-3 and V is TRBV2; unclear D gene. CDR3 length equals 16 residues. V lost 4 bases and J 3 bases, leaving 16 bases between the germline ends. Germline lookup yields CDR1 SNHLY and CDR2 FYNNEI. The CDR3 DNA reads TGTGCCAGCAGTGTTGAGGGCAGTGACGTTGGAAACACCATATATTTT. Its protein is CASSVEGSDVGNTIYF.